This TCR beta chain was captured by sequencing in a study of a mutant IDH1 vaccine in newly diagnosed glioma (dated by TCRdb to the early 2020s). About the study as a whole: Eight vaccinations were administered to patients in weeks 1, 3, 5, 7, 11, 15, 19 and 23, corresponding to visits V03 through V10. Six visits were used for peripheral blood collection: V03 (baseline), V05, V07, V10, V12 and V13. Prior to enrollment, standard therapy consisting of radiotherapy alone, temozolomide alone, or radiochemotherapy with temozolomide had been administered to patients, with the combination being received by most patients. For exploratory analyses, 25 treated patients had longitudinal TCRB deep sequencing done wherever samples were available. Vaccination started 4-6 weeks after radiotherapy alone, or was given together with temozolomide cycles in the groups whose treatment included chemotherapy. Of the roughly 32 treated patients, approximately 62% were male and around 40% were female, and a mean age of roughly 40 years was recorded. The full study reports these points: No apparent relationship was observed between pseudoprogression and alterations in the top peripheral T cell clonotypes detected by TCRB sequencing. According to the authors, sample limitations meant that analyses of patient blood samples could not be reproduced. PBMC samples for TCRB deep sequencing were selected based on availability. Immune responses induced by the vaccine were seen in around 93% of patients across multiple MHC alleles.

As to this clone: Its target antigen remains unknown. No clone much larger than this one lies a single base away; base qualities are absent.

The library was obtained by the immunoSEQ multiplex PCR assay. Rearranged TCR beta chain sequences were amplified with the hsTCRB Kit following the manufacturer's protocol. Sequencing of TCRB libraries was carried out on an Illumina MiSeq. The paper's processing steps were these. Demultiplexing, trimming and gene mapping were performed with the kit vendor's proprietary platform. The clones in this table, taken by TCRdb from immuneACCESS, are in-frame only. Not every clone is retained; where verified, under half of the shortfall comes from an unresolved V gene, and the cause of the rest is unknown. V and J calls plus clone size are reproduced from that table; the DNA served to infer D and trimming. The sample table holds under 70,000 clones, of which approximately 81% were seen once. Around 3.4% of the sample is in the top ten clones. The sample's time point label, decoded: week 5, during vaccination. A 20-mer mutant IDH1 peptide at 300 micrograms in Montanide made up each vaccine dose, which was injected subcutaneously together with topical imiquimod. The donors had newly diagnosed IDH1-mutant astrocytomas of WHO grade 3 or 4 that showed loss of nuclear ATRX. The samples were drawn from NOA16, a multicentre, single-arm, open-label phase I trial in Germany that tested a mutant IDH1 peptide vaccine in humans for the first time. Genomic DNA for TCRB sequencing was extracted from EDTA blood using the DNeasy Blood and Tissue Kit.

Trimming leaves V shorter by 0 bases and J shorter by 5 bases, with the junction holding 2 bases beyond the gene matches. CDR1 and CDR2, looked up from the germline V gene, are SGHDT and YYEEEE. The CDR3 measures 14 amino acids from cysteine to phenylalanine. The DNA shown is the 42-base CDR3, in frame from base 1. The TCR comes from a man aged 30 to 45 with glioma. The specimen comprised PBMCs, sampled from a glioma patient whose treatment included an IDH1 peptide vaccine. In this chain, TRBV5-6 is recombined with TRBJ1-5; 7 junctional bases match TRBD1. The CDR3: CASSLVQGDQPQHF. DNA sequence: TGTGCCAGCAGCTTGGTCCAGGGGGATCAGCCCCAGCATTTT.